The rows below give T cell receptor beta chains drawn from one sample of a study of T cells after yellow fever vaccination. MiXCR, run by TCRdb on the 5' RACE reads, gives a single entry per CDR3 protein. Found here are roughly 160,000 distinct CDR3 sequences, roughly 9% of them singletons; the top ten hold about a third. Sequenced material: CD8+ T cells sorted from PBMCs, taken 45 days after the yellow fever booster vaccination. These receptors were obtained from a man younger than 35 who received the YFV17D yellow fever vaccine. The CDR3 runs from the conserved cysteine through the conserved F or W. Each record gives: V gene, J gene, D gene, clone size, CDR3 protein, CDR3 DNA. The D gene is left open where the match is weak. Some rows mark clone size as missing; the rest say once, few, many or name a class of expanded clone.

>TRBV6-6|TRBJ2-3|TRBD2|few
CASSYSRGGGANTDTQYF
TGTGCCAGCAGTTACTCCCGCGGCGGGGGGGCAAACACAGATACGCAGTATTTT
>TRBV4-1|TRBJ2-2|-|once
CASSHAAGELFF
TGCGCCAGCAGCCACGCCGCCGGGGAGCTGTTTTTT
>TRBV7-9|TRBJ2-1|-|-
CASSLALAANEQFF
TGTGCCAGCAGCTTAGCGCTGGCGGCCAATGAGCAGTTCTTC
>TRBV3-1|TRBJ1-2|-|few
CASSQESQAYGYTF
TGTGCCAGCAGCCAAGAATCCCAGGCCTATGGCTACACCTTC
>TRBV2|TRBJ2-2|TRBD1|-
CAGRTGPNTGELFF
TGTGCCGGTCGGACAGGGCCGAACACCGGGGAGCTGTTTTTT
>TRBV11-3|TRBJ2-5|TRBD2|-
CASSLYSGGPKETQYF
TGTGCCAGCAGCCTGTATAGCGGGGGACCAAAAGAGACCCAGTACTTC
>TRBV7-9|TRBJ1-2|-|-
CASSYSGLPRDYGYTF
TGTGCCAGCAGCTACTCGGGACTCCCTAGGGACTATGGCTACACCTTC
>TRBV18|TRBJ1-2|-|-
CASSPEMGPGGYTF
TGTGCCAGCTCACCAGAGATGGGCCCAGGAGGCTACACCTTC
>TRBV7-9|TRBJ1-4|TRBD1|-
CASSSYTGGPNEKLFF
TGTGCCAGCAGCTCCTACACAGGGGGCCCAAATGAAAAACTGTTTTTT
>TRBV7-9|TRBJ2-1|-|many
CASSPFGNEQFF
TGTGCCAGCAGTCCATTTGGCAATGAGCAGTTCTTC
>TRBV4-1|TRBJ1-1|-|-
CASSQGNGYTEAFF
TGCGCCAGCAGCCAAGGGAACGGGTACACTGAAGCTTTCTTT
>TRBV14|TRBJ1-2|-|few
CASSQGGIPGYTF
TGTGCCAGCAGCCAAGGTGGCATCCCTGGCTACACCTTC
>TRBV6-2/TRBV6-3|TRBJ1-2|-|-
CASSFDGTYGYTF
TGTGCCAGCAGCTTCGACGGAACTTATGGCTACACCTTC
>TRBV29-1|TRBJ1-2|-|many
CSVEGVDLLRGYTF
TGCAGCGTTGAAGGGGTCGACTTACTGAGGGGCTACACCTTC
>TRBV4-1|TRBJ1-5|-|few
CASSHPGQRGPQHF
TGCGCCAGCAGCCACCCTGGACAGCGGGGGCCCCAGCATTTT
>TRBV7-9|TRBJ1-2|-|-
CASSYGYGYTF
TGTGCCAGCAGTTACGGCTATGGCTACACCTTC
>TRBV13|TRBJ1-1|-|few
CASAGARDTEAFF
TGTGCCAGTGCGGGGGCCCGCGACACTGAAGCTTTCTTT
>TRBV28|TRBJ1-3|-|-
CASRKDFSGNTIYF
TGTGCCAGCAGGAAGGATTTCTCTGGAAACACCATATATTTT
>TRBV29-1|TRBJ2-3|-|-
CSVEGAEFTDTQYF
TGCAGCGTTGAAGGGGCGGAGTTCACAGATACGCAGTATTTT
>TRBV18|TRBJ2-1|TRBD2|-
CASSLAGTSSYNEQFF
TGTGCCAGCTCTCTAGCGGGTACCAGCTCCTACAATGAGCAGTTCTTC
>TRBV7-8|TRBJ1-6|TRBD1|-
CASSAPGTGDSPLHF
TGTGCCAGCAGCGCACCCGGGACAGGAGATTCACCCCTCCACTTT
>TRBV25-1|TRBJ2-3|TRBD1|many
CASSSRDRGTDTQYF
TGTGCCAGCAGCAGCCGGGACAGGGGAACAGATACGCAGTATTTT
>TRBV19|TRBJ2-1|-|few
CASSISPGSYNEQFF
TGTGCCAGTAGTATATCCCCAGGCTCCTACAATGAGCAGTTCTTC
>TRBV7-2|TRBJ1-2|-|-
CASSTDSYYGYTF
TGTGCCAGCAGCACGGACAGTTACTATGGCTACACCTTC
>TRBV4-2|TRBJ2-1|TRBD2|few
CASSPGVAGGYNEQFF
TGTGCCAGCAGCCCCGGCGTAGCGGGGGGTTACAATGAGCAGTTCTTC
>TRBV4-1|TRBJ2-3|-|-
CASSQGAGTDTQYF
TGCGCCAGCAGCCAGGGGGCTGGCACAGATACGCAGTATTTT
>TRBV7-8|TRBJ2-3|TRBD2|few
CASSLGPAGGTDTQYF
TGTGCCAGCAGCTTAGGGCCAGCGGGGGGAACAGATACGCAGTATTTT
>TRBV20-1|TRBJ2-2|TRBD1|few
CSAGRDREDGLWYTGELFF
TGCAGTGCTGGAAGGGACAGGGAAGACGGCCTATGGTACACCGGGGAGCTGTTTTTT
>TRBV12-3/TRBV12-4|TRBJ2-5|-|-
CASSPDIQETQYF
TGTGCCAGCAGTCCGGATATACAAGAGACCCAGTACTTC
>TRBV7-9|TRBJ2-7|-|many
CASSWEDGYEQYF
TGTGCCAGCAGCTGGGAGGACGGCTACGAGCAGTACTTC
>TRBV10-2|TRBJ1-3|TRBD1|many
CVWTGVNVLSGNTIYF
TGCGTCTGGACAGGGGTAAACGTTCTTTCTGGAAACACCATATATTTT
>TRBV20-1|TRBJ2-1|-|-
CSARDQGKNEQFF
TGCAGTGCTAGAGATCAGGGGAAAAATGAGCAGTTCTTC
>TRBV4-1|TRBJ1-1|-|few
CASSQVGGLNTEAFF
TGCGCCAGCAGCCAAGTTGGGGGCTTGAACACTGAAGCTTTCTTT
>TRBV10-3|TRBJ1-4|TRBD1|few
CAISLGQSPANEKLFF
TGTGCCATCAGTTTGGGACAGAGCCCTGCTAATGAAAAACTGTTTTTT
>TRBV7-9|TRBJ2-1|TRBD1|few
CASSLITGVNEQFF
TGTGCCAGCAGCTTAATCACAGGGGTCAATGAGCAGTTCTTC
>TRBV5-1|TRBJ2-1|TRBD2|-
CASSPLVGGGYNEQFF
TGCGCCAGCAGCCCCTTGGTGGGCGGGGGCTACAATGAGCAGTTCTTC
>TRBV20-1|TRBJ1-6|-|-
CSAREETRYNSPLHF
TGCAGTGCTAGAGAGGAGACACGGTATAATTCACCCCTCCACTTT
>TRBV6-2/TRBV6-3|TRBJ1-2|-|-
CASSYSRGNYGYTF
TGTGCCAGCAGTTACTCTCGGGGGAACTATGGCTACACCTTC
>TRBV12-3/TRBV12-4|TRBJ2-7|TRBD2|few
CASSLTSGGSSSYEQYF
TGTGCCAGCAGTTTAACTAGCGGGGGGTCAAGCTCCTACGAGCAGTACTTC
>TRBV12-3/TRBV12-4|TRBJ2-5|-|few
CASTTTSGGATTPQETQYF
TGTGCCAGCACCACTACGTCTGGGGGGGCCACTACACCGCAAGAGACCCAGTACTTC